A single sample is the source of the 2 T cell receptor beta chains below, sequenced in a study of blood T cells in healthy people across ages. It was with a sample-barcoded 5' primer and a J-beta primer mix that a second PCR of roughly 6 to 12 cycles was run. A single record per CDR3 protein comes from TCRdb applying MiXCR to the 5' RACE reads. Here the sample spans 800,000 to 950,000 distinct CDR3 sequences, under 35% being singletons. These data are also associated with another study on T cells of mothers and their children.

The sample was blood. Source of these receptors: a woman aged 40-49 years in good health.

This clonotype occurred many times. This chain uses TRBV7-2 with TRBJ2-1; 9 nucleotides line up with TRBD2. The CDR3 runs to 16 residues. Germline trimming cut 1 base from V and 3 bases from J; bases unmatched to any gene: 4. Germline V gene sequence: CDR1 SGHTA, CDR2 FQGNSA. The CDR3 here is CASSLDSGGRYNEQFF. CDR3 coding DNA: TGTGCCAGCAGCTTAGACAGCGGGGGGCGCTACAATGAGCAGTTCTTC.

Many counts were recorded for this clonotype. The CDR3 is CASSQVGLAGGETQYF. The CDR3 coding sequence is TGCGCCAGCAGCCAAGTCGGGCTAGCGGGGGGGGAGACCCAGTACTTC. The rearrangement links TRBV4-1 to TRBJ2-5, with 12 positions matching TRBD2. There are 16 residues in the CDR3. V trimming: 1 base; J trimming: 5 bases; junction bases outside the gene matches: 5. Germline V gene sequence: CDR1 MGHRA, CDR2 YSYEKL.